These 5 T cell receptor beta chains share one sample of origin, sequenced in a study of tissue T cells after allogeneic stem cell transplantation (dated 2022 in TCRdb). The sample's time point, from its label and the paper: mouse harvest day 14 after allogeneic transplant. Each mouse graft, delivered by tail vein injection, combined 10^6 splenic CD5+ T cells with 10^7 T-cell-depleted bone marrow cells. Library method: the immunoSEQ multiplex PCR assay. The immuneACCESS repertoire file appears here via TCRdb, limited to in-frame rearrangements. These files lack a portion of the clones; in checked studies, under half of the deficit traces to unresolved V genes, and the cause of the others is not known. The sample contains several thousand clones, approximately 34% of them found a single time. The ten largest account for 6% to 7% of the sample. Sequencing was carried out using skin. Receptors were obtained from a female BALB/c mouse given C57BL/6 T cells with graft-versus-host disease after an allogeneic hematopoietic cell transplant.

In its sample, this clone is medium-sized. The listed genes are named as in mouse. The CDR3 region is CASSLQANSDYTF. Partial CDR3 DNA: TGTGCCAGCAGCCTACAAGCAAACTCCGACTACACC. This chain joins TRBV26 and TRBJ1-2; D ambiguous. With the read ending 1 residue before the CDR3 end, the germline J gene is used to fill in that end. In germline, CDR1 is KGHPV, CDR2 FQNQEV (reference sequence). The CDR3 is made up of 13 amino acids. V was cut by 6 bases and J by 0 bases, with 8 bases left in between.

As to this clone: Any gene name here is a mouse gene name. The CDR3 is cut off 1 residue early in the read; its end comes from the germline J gene. The rearrangement joins TRBV4 to TRBJ2-4, with 9 positions matching TRBD2. J lost 5 bases, V lost 4 bases, and 1 base had no gene match. This CDR3 is built from 13 residues. Germline CDR1 LGHDT, CDR2 YNNKQL (reference sequence). CDR3 bases read: TGTGCCAGCAGCTCGGACTGGGGAAACACCTTGTAC. Protein: CASSSDWGNTLY. The full CDR3 sequence reads CASSSDWGNTLYF.

Details on this clone: Gene names and germline match the mouse. Read coverage stops 1 residue before the CDR3 terminus; the germline J gene supplies the remainder. The chain couples TRBV3 to TRBJ2-3, with a tentative D call TRBD2 (6 bases). Germline CDR1 and CDR2: SNHLY and FYNGKV (reference sequence). There are 14 residues in the CDR3. V lost 4 bases to trimming and J lost 0 bases, with 8 bases between them. The CDR3 is CASSSWGSAETLYF. The part of the CDR3 DNA that was read is TGTGCCAGCAGCTCCTGGGGTAGTGCAGAAACGCTGTAT.

This clone is deemed medium-sized. Mouse germline and gene names are used. The observed sequence ends 1 residue before the CDR3 terminus, with the missing tail filled in from the germline J gene. The rearrangement uses TRBV26 and TRBJ2-1, with 9 bases aligning to TRBD2. The CDR3 runs 14 residues. Germline V gene lookup returns CDR1 KGHPV and CDR2 FQNQEV (reference sequence). J lost 11 bases, V lost 4 bases, and 9 bases had no gene match. Partial CDR3 DNA: TGTGCCAGCAGTCCCCGGGACTGGGCGGGTAAGCAGTTC. Translating gives CASSPRDWAGKQF. In full, the CDR3 reads CASSPRDWAGKQFF.

For this clone: Mouse gene names apply. The read terminates 1 residue before the CDR3 end, so the remaining end is supplied by the germline J gene. The rearrangement links TRBV23 to TRBJ1-4; the table calls TRBD1, which could not be checked here. CDR1 is KGHTA and CDR2 is FQNQQP in the germline V gene. The CDR3 runs to 13 residues. The part of the CDR3 DNA that was read is TGCTCCAGCAGTCGAACAGTCAACGAAAGATTATTT. Amino acid sequence: CSSSRTVNERLF. The whole CDR3 region reads CSSSRTVNERLFF.